The clone carrying this T cell receptor beta chain is classed as medium-sized. Its antigen remains unidentified. Time point given: sample taken at primary tumor resection. The donors, 60 to 80 patients with untreated early-stage non-small cell lung cancer, provided the samples. Extraction of whole RNA from tumor, nontumor lung or frozen PBMC preceded unsorted sequencing. Trimming shortened V by 6 bases and J by 4 bases, and 16 bases separated the two germline ends. CDR1 and CDR2 from the germline V gene are MNHEY and SMNVEV (reference sequence). The CDR3 is 15 residues long. The data stem from a study of spatial heterogeneity in lung cancer. The overall study: Alpha-chain sequences were consistently detected less often than beta-chain sequences.

TCRdb independently ran MiXCR on the 5' RACE reads; one entry per CDR3 protein. This sample has about 6,800 distinct CDR3 sequences, with about 14% found just once. Study results and caveats: Quantities of ubiquitous and regional expanded TCRs paralleled ubiquitous and regional nonsynonymous mutations, respectively. It was found that expanded intratumoral alpha and beta TCR counts tracked tumor mutation counts.

The J gene is TRBJ2-1, the V gene TRBV27; either TRBD1 or TRBD2 may supply D (5 bases each). The source of this sequence is a male donor with early-stage non-small cell lung cancer. The sample consisted of lung tumor tissue, taken at surgery. The DNA of the CDR3 is TGTGCCAGCAGCCCGGGGACCGGGGCATACAATGAGCAGTTCTTC. Protein sequence: CASSPGTGAYNEQFF.